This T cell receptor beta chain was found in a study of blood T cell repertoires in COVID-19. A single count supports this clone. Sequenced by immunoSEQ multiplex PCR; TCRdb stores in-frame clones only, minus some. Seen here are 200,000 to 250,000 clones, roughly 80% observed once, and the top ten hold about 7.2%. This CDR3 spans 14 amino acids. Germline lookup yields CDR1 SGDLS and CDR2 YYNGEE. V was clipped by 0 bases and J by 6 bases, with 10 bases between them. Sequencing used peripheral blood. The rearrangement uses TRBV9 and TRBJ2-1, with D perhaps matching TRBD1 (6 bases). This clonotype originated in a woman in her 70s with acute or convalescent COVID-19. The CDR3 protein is CASSVAGHTNEQFF. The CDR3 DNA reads TGTGCCAGCAGCGTAGCGGGACACACCAATGAGCAGTTCTTC.